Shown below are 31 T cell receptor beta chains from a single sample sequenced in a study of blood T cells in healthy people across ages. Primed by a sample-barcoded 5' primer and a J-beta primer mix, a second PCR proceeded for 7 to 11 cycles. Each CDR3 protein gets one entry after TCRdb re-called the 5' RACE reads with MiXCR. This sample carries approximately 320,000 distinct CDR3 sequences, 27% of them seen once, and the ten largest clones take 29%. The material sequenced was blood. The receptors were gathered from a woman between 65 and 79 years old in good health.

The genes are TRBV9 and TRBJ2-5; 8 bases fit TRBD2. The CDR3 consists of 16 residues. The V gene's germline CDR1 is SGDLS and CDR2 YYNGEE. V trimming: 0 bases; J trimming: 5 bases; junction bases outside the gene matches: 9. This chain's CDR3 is CASSVDGAGAMETQYF. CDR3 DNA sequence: TGTGCCAGCAGCGTAGACGGAGCGGGGGCGATGGAGACCCAGTACTTC.

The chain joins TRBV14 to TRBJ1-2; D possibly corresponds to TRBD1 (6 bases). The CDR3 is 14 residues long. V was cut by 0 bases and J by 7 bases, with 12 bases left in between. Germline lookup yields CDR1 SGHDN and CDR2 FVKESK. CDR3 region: CASSQDQAGVGYTF. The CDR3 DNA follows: TGTGCCAGCAGCCAAGATCAAGCAGGGGTTGGCTACACCTTC.

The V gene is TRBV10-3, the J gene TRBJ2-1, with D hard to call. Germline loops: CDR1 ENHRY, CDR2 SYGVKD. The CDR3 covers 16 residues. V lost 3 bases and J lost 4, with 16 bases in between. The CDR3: CAISDSGPAGYNEQFF. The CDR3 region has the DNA TGTGCCATCAGTGATTCCGGACCAGCCGGATACAATGAGCAGTTCTTC.

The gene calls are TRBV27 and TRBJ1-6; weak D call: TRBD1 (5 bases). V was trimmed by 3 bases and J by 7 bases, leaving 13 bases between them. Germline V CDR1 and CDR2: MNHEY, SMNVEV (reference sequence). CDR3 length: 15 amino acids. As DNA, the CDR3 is TGTGCCAGCAGTTTCGAAGGGGCCCCAAATTCACCCCTCCACTTT. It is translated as CASSFEGAPNSPLHF.

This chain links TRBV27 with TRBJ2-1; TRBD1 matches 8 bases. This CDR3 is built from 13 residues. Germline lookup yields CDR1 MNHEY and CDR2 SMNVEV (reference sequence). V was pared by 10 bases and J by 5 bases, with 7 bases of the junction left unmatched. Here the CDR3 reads CATRQGPNNEQFF. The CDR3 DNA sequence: TGTGCCACCCGACAGGGGCCTAACAATGAGCAGTTCTTC.

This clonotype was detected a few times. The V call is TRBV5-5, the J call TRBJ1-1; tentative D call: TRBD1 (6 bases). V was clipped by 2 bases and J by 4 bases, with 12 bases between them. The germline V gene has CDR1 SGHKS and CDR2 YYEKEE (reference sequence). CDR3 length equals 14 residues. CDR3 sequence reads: CASSFWTDPTEAFF. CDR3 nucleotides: TGTGCCAGCAGCTTCTGGACAGATCCCACTGAAGCTTTCTTT. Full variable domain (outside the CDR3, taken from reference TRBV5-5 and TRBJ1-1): DAGVTQSPTHLIKTRGQQVTLRCSPISGHKSVSWYQQVLGQGPQFIFQYYEKEERGRGNFPDRFSARQFPNYSSELNVNALLLGDSALYLCASSFWTDPTEAFFGQGTRLTVV.

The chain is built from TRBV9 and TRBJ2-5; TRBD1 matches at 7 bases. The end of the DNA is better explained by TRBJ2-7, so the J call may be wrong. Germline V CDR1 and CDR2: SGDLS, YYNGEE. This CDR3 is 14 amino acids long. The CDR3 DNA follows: TGTGCCAGCAGCACCGACAGGGAGACCTACGAGCAGTACTTC. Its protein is CASSTDRETYEQYF.

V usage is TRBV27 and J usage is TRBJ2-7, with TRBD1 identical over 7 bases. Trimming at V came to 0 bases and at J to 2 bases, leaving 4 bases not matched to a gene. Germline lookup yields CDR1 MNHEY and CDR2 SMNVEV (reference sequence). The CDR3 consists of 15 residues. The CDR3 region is CASSLSRGQAYEQYF. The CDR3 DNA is TGTGCCAGCAGTTTATCTCGAGGACAGGCCTACGAGCAGTACTTC.

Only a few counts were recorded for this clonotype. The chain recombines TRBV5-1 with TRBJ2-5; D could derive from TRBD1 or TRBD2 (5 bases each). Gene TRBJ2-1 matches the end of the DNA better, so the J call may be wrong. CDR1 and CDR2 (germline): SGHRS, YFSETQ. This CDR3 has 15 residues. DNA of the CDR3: TGCGCCAGCAGCTCTCCGGGACCCCCAGACAATGAGCAGTTCTTC. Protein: CASSSPGPPDNEQFF.

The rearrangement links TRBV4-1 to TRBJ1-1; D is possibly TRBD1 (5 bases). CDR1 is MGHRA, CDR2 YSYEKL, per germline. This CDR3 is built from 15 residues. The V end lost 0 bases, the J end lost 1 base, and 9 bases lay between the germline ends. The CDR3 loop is CASSQETQGNTEAFF. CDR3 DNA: TGCGCCAGCAGCCAAGAGACCCAGGGGAACACTGAAGCTTTCTTT.

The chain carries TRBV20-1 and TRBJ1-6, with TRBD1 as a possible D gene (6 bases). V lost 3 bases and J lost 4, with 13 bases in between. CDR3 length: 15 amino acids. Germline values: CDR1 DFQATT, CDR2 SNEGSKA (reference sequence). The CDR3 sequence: CSARGGALYNSPLHF. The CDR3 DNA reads TGCAGTGCTAGGGGGGGGGCTCTGTATAATTCACCCCTCCACTTT.

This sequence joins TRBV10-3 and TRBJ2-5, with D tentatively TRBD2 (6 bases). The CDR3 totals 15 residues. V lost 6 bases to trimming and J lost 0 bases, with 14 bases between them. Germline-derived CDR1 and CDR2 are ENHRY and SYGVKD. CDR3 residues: CAIRPGETYQETQYF. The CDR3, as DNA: TGTGCCATCAGACCGGGAGAAACCTACCAAGAGACCCAGTACTTC.

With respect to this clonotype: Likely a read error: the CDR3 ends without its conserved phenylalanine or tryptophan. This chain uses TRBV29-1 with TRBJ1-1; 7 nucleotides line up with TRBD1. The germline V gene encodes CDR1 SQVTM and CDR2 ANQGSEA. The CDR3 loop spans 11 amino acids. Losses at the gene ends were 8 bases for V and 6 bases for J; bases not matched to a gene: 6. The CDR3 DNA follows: TGCAGCCCAGGACAGGCGGCTGAAGCTTTCCTT. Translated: CSPGQAAEAFL.

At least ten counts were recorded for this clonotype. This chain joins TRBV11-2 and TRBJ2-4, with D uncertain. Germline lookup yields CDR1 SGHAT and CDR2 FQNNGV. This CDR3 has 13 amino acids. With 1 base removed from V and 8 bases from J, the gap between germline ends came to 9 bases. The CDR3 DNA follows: TGTGCCAGCAGCTTAGTGGGTAATGACATTCAGTACTTC. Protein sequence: CASSLVGNDIQYF.

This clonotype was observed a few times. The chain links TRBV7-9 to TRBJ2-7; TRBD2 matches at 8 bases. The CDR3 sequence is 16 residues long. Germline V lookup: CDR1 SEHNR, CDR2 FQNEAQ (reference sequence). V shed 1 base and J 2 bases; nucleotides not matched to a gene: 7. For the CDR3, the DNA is TGTGCCAGCAGCTTAGGTTACGGGACTAGAACCTACGAGCAGTACTTC. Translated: CASSLGYGTRTYEQYF.

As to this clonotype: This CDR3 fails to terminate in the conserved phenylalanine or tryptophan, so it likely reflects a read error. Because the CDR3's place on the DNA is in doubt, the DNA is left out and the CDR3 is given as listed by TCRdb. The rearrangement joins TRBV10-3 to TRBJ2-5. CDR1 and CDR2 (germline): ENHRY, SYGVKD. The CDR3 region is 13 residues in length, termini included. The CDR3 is CAISETTQVVPIS.

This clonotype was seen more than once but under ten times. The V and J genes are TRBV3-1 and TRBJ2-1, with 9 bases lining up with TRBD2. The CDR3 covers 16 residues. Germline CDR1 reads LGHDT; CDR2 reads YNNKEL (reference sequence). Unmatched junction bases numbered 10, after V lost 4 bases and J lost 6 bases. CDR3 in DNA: TGTGCCAGCAGCCCTTACGGCGGGAGGGCCGCCAATGAGCAGTTCTTC. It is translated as CASSPYGGRAANEQFF.

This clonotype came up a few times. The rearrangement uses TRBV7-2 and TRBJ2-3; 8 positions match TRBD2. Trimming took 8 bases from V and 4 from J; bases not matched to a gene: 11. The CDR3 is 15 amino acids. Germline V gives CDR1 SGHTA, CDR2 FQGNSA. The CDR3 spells CASGGGSPTADTQYF. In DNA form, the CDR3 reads TGTGCCAGCGGCGGGGGGAGCCCCACGGCAGATACGCAGTATTTT.

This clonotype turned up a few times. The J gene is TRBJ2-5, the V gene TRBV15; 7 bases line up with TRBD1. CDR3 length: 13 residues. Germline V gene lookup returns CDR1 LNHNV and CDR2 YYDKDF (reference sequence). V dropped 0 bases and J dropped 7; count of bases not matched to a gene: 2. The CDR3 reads CATSREGQRTQYF. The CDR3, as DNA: TGTGCCACCAGCAGAGAGGGACAGCGGACCCAGTACTTC.

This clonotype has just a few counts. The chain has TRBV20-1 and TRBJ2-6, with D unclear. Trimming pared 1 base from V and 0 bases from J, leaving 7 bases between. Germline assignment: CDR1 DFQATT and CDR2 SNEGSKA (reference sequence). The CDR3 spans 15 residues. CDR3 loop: CSARVANSGANVLTF. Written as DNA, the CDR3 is TGCAGTGCTAGAGTCGCTAACTCTGGGGCCAACGTCCTGACTTTC.

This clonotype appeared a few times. CDR3 sequence reads: CASSQGVSSGATQETQYF. The CDR3 DNA sequence: TGTGCCAGCAGCCAAGGGGTATCCAGCGGGGCCACACAAGAGACCCAGTACTTC. The chain employs TRBV4-2 and TRBJ2-5, with 7 bases matching TRBD2. V gave up 1 base and J gave up 2 bases; unmatched junction bases: 13. CDR1 LGHNA and CDR2 YNFKEQ come from the germline V gene. The CDR3 runs 18 residues.

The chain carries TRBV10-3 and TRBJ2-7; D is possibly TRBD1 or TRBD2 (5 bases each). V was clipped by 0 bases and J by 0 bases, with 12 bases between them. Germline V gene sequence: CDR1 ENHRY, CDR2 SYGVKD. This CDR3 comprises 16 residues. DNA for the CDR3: TGTGCCATCAGTGAGTCGAGGGGCAAAGCCTCCTACGAGCAGTACTTC. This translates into CAISESRGKASYEQYF.

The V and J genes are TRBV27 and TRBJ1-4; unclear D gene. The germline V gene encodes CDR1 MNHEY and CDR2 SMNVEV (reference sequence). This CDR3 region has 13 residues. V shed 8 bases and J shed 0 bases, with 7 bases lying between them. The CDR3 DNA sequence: TGTGCCAGCCGTGGGACAACTAATGAAAAACTGTTTTTT. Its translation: CASRGTTNEKLFF. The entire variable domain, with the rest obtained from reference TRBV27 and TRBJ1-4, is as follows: EAQVTQNPRYLITVTGKKLTVTCSQNMNHEYMSWYRQDPGLGLRQIYYSMNVEVTDKGDVPEGYKVSRKEKRNFPLILESPSPNQTSLYFCASRGTTNEKLFFGSGTQLSVL.

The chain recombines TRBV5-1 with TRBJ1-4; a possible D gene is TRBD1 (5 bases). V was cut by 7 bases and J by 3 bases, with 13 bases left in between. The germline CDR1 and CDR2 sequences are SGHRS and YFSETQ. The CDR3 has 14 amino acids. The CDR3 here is CASGRDSANEKLFF. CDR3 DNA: TGCGCCAGCGGGAGGGACTCTGCTAATGAAAAACTGTTTTTT.

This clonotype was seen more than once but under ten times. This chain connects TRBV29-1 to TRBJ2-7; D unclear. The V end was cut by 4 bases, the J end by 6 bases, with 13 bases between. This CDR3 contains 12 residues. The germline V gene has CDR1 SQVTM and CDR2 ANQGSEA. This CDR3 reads CSVGVTTTEQYF. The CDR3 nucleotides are TGCAGCGTTGGTGTCACCACCACCGAGCAGTACTTC.

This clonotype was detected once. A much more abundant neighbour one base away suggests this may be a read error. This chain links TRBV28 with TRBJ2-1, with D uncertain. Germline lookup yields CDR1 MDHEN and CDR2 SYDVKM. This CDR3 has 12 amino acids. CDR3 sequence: CASSFGYNEQIF. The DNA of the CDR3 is TGTGCCAGCAGTTTTGGGTACAATGAGCAGATCTTC.

The CDR3 spells CYGGQVYYEQYF. The CDR3 DNA reads as TGCTACGGGGGGCAGGTATACTACGAGCAGTACTTC. This sequence joins TRBV29-1 and TRBJ2-1, with D perhaps TRBD2 (7 bases). The J call may be wrong; the DNA end is better matched by TRBJ2-7. CDR3 length equals 12 residues. Per germline, CDR1 SQVTM and CDR2 ANQGSEA.

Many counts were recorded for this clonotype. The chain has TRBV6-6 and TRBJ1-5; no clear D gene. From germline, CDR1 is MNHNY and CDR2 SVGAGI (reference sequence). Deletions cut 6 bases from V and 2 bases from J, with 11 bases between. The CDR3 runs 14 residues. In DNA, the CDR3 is TGTGCCAGCAGCCCACGGGGAGGCAATCAGCCCCAGCATTTT. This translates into CASSPRGGNQPQHF.

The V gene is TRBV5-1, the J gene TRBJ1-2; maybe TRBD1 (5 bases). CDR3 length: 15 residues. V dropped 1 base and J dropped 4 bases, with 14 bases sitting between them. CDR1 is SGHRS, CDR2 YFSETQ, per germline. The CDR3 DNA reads TGCGCCAGCAGCTTGTTATCCGGGACGGCCTATGGCTACACCTTC. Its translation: CASSLLSGTAYGYTF.

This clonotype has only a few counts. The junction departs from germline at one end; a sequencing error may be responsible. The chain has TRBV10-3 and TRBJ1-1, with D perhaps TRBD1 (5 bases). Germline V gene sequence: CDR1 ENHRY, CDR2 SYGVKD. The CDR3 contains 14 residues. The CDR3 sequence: CAVSSGVAETEAFF. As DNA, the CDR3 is TGTGCCGTCAGCTCGGGGGTAGCGGAGACTGAAGCTTTCTTT.

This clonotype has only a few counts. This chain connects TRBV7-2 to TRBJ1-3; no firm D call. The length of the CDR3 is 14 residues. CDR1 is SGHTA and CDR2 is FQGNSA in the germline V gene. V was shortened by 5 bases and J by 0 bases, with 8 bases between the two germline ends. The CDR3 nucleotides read TGTGCCAGCAGCCCACAGATCTCTGGAAACACCATATATTTT. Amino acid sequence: CASSPQISGNTIYF.